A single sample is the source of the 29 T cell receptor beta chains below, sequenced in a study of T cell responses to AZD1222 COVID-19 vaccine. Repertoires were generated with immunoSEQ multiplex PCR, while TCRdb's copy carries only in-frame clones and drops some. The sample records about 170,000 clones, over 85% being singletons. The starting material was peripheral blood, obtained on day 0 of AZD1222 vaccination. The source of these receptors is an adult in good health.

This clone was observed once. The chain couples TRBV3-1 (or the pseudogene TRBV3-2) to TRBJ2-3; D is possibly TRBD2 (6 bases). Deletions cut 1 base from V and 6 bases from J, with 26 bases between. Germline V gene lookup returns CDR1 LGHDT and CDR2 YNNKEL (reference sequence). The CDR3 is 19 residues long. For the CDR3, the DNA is TGTGCCAGCAGCCAAGCGTTAGGAAGACGGGTGGGAGGCCCCGATACGCAGTATTTT. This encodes CASSQALGRRVGGPDTQYF.

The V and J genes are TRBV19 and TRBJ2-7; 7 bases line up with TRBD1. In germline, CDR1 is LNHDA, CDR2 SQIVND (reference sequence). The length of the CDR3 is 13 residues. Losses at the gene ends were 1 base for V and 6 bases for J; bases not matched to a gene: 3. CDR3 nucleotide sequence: TGTGCCAGTAGTATAGGGGCAGGGGGCGAGCAGTACTTC. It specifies CASSIGAGGEQYF.

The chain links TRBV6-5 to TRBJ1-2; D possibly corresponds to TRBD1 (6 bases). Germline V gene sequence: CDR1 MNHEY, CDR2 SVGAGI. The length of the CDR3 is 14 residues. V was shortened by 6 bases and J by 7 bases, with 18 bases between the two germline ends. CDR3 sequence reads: CASSARQDLRGYTF. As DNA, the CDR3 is TGTGCCAGCAGCGCCAGACAGGACCTTCGTGGCTACACCTTC.

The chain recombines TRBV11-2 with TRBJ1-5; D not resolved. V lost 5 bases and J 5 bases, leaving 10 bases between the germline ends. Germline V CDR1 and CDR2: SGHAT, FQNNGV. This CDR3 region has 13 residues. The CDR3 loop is CASSLQPDQPQHF. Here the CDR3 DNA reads TGTGCCAGCAGCCTACAGCCTGATCAGCCCCAGCATTTT.

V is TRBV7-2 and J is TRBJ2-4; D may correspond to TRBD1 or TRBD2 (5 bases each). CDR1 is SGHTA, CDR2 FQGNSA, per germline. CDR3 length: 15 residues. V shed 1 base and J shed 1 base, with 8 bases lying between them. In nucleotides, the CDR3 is TGTGCCAGCAGCTTAGTGTGGGGGGCCAAAAACATTCAGTACTTC. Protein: CASSLVWGAKNIQYF.

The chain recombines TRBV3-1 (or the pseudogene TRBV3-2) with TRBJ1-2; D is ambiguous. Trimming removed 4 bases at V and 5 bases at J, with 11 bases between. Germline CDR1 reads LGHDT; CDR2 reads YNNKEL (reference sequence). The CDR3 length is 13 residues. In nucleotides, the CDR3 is TGTGCCAGCAGCCGGAGGGAGTTGTATGGCTACACCTTC. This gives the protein CASSRRELYGYTF.

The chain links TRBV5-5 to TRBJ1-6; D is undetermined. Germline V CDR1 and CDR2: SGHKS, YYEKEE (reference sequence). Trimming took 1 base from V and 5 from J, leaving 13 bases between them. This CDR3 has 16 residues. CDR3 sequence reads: CASSLFAGSDNSPLHF. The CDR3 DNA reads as TGTGCCAGCAGCTTGTTTGCTGGGTCGGATAATTCACCCCTCCACTTT.

The DNA for the CDR3 is TGTGCCAGCAGCTTCTCAGCTAATTCTCTGGGAGATACGCAGTATTTT. It codes for CASSFSANSLGDTQYF. The chain links TRBV7-6 to TRBJ2-3; D remains unclear. The CDR3 runs 16 residues. Trimming stripped 3 bases from V and 5 bases from J, with 18 bases between. The V gene's germline CDR1 is SGHVS and CDR2 FNYEAQ.

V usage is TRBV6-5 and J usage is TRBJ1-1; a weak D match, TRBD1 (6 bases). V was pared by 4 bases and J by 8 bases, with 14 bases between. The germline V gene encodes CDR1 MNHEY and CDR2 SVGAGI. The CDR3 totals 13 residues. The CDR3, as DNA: TGTGCCAGCAGTTGGAGTGGACAGATAGAAGCTTTCTTT. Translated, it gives CASSWSGQIEAFF.

The CDR3 nucleotides read TGTGCCAGTAGGCGGGACAGGGTGAGAGATAGCAATCAGCCCCAGCATTTT. It translates to CASRRDRVRDSNQPQHF. The rearrangement links TRBV19 to TRBJ1-5; 9 positions match TRBD1. CDR1 is LNHDA and CDR2 is SQIVND in the germline V gene (reference sequence). V shed 6 bases and J 0 bases; nucleotides not matched to a gene: 9. This CDR3 has 17 amino acids.

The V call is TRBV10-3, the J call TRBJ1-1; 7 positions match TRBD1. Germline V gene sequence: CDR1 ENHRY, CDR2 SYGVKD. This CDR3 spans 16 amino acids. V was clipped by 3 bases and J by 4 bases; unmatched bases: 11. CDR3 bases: TGTGCCATCAGTGACCCCGACAGGGAGGGAGCCACTGAAGCTTTCTTT. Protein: CAISDPDREGATEAFF.

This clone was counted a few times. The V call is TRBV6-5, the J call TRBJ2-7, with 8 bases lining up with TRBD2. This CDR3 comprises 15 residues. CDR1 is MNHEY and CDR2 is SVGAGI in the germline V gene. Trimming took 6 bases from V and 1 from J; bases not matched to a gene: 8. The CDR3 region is CASRSLAGGSYEQYF. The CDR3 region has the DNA TGTGCCAGCAGGTCCCTCGCGGGGGGTTCCTACGAGCAGTACTTC.

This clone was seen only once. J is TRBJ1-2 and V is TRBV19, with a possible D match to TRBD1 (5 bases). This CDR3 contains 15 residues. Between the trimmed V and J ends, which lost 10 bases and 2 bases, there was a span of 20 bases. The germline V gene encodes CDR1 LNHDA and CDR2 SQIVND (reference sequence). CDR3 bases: TGTGCCACCCATCATGTCCGGGGCGCGAACTATGGCTACACCTTC. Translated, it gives CATHHVRGANYGYTF.

Written as DNA, the CDR3 is TGCGCCAGCCGGCAGGGAGCCATGAACACTGAAGCTTTCTTT. Residues: CASRQGAMNTEAFF. This chain joins TRBV5-1 and TRBJ1-1, with D possibly being TRBD1 (5 bases). This CDR3 has 14 amino acids. The germline gives CDR1 SGHRS, CDR2 YFSETQ. V dropped 7 bases and J dropped 0 bases, with 13 bases sitting between them.

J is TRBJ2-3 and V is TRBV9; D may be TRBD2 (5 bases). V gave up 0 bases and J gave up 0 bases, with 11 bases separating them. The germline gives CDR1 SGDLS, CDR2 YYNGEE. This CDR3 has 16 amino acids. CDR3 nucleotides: TGTGCCAGCAGCGTAGGCGGGCGGCTTAGCACAGATACGCAGTATTTT. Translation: CASSVGGRLSTDTQYF. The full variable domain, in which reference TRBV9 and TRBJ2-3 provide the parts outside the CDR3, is DSGVTQTPKHLITATGQRVTLRCSPRSGDLSVYWYQQSLDQGLQFLIQYYNGEERAKGNILERFSAQQFPDLHSELNLSSLELGDSALYFCASSVGGRLSTDTQYFGPGTRLTVL.

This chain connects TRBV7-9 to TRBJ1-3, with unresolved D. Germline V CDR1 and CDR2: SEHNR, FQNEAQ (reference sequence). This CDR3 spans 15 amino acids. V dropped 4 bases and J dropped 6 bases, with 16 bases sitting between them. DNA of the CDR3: TGTGCCAGCAGCTCTGCGCGACCGGAGGAAAACACCATATATTTT. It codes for CASSSARPEENTIYF.

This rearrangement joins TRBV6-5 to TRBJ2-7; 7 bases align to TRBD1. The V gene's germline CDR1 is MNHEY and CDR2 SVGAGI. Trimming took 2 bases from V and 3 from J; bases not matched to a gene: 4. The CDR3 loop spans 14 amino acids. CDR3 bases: TGTGCCAGCAGTTACATCAGGGACAGCTACGAGCAGTACTTC. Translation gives CASSYIRDSYEQYF.

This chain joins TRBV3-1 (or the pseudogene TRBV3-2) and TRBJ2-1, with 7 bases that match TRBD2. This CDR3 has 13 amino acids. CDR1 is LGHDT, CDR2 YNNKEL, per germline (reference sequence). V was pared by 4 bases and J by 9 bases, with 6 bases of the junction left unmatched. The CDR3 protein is CASSPSSGGEQFF. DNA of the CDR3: TGTGCCAGCAGCCCTTCTAGCGGCGGTGAGCAGTTCTTC.

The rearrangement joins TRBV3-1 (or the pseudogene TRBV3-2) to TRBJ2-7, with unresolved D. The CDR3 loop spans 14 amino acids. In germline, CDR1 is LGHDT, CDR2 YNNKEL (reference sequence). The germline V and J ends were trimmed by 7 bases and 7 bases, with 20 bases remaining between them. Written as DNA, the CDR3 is TGTGCCAGCACCCCCGAGCCCGGTCTCCGGGAGCAGTACTTC. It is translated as CASTPEPGLREQYF.

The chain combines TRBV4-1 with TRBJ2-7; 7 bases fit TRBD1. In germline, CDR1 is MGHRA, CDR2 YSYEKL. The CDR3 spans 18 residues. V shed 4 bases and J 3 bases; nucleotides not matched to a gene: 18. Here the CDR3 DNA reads TGCGCCAGCAGCCCAAGAGTCCCGGGACAGAAGATTAGCTACGAGCAGTACTTC. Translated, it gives CASSPRVPGQKISYEQYF.

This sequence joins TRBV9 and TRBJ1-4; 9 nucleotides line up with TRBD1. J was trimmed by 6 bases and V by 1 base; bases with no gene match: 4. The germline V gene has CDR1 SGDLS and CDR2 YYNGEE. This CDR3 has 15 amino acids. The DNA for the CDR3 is TGTGCCAGCAGCGTAACAGGGGGCCAGGATGAAAAACTGTTTTTT. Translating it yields CASSVTGGQDEKLFF.

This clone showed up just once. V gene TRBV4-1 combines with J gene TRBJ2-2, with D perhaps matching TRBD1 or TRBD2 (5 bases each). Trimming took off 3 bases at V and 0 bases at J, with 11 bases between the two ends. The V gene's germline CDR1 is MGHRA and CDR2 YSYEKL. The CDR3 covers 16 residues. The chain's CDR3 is CASSHRDLANTGELFF. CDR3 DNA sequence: TGCGCCAGCAGCCATAGGGACCTCGCGAACACCGGGGAGCTGTTTTTT.

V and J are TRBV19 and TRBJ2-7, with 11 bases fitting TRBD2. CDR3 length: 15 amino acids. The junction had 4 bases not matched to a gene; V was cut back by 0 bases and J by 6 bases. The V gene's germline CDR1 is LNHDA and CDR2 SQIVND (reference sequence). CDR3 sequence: CASSIETSGSSEQYF. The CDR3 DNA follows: TGTGCCAGTAGTATAGAAACTAGCGGGAGTTCCGAGCAGTACTTC.

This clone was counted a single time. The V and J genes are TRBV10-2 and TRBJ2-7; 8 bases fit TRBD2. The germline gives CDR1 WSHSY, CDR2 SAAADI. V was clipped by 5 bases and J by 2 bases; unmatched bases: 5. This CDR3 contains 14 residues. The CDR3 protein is CASSLGLAAYEQYF. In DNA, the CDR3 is TGCGCCAGCAGTCTTGGACTAGCCGCCTACGAGCAGTACTTC.

The CDR3 is CASSSSTGRFDTEAFF. In DNA, the CDR3 is TGTGCCAGCAGCTCCTCGACAGGGCGGTTTGACACTGAAGCTTTCTTT. This chain joins TRBV7-9 and TRBJ1-1; 7 bases map to TRBD1. The germline V gene has CDR1 SEHNR and CDR2 FQNEAQ (reference sequence). The CDR3 covers 16 residues. Trimming at V came to 4 bases and at J to 3 bases, leaving 11 bases not matched to a gene.

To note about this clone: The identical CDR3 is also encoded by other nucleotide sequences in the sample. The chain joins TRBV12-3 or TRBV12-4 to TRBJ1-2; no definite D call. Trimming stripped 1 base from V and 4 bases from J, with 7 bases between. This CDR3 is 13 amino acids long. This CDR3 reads CASSLGGAYGYTF. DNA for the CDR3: TGTGCCAGCAGTTTAGGGGGAGCCTATGGCTACACCTTC.

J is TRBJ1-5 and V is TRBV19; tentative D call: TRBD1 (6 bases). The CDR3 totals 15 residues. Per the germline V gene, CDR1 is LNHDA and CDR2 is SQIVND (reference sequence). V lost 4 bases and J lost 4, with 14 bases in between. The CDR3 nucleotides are TGTGCCAGTAGTAATTCCGGAGGGGGGAATCAGCCCCAGCATTTT. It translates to CASSNSGGGNQPQHF.

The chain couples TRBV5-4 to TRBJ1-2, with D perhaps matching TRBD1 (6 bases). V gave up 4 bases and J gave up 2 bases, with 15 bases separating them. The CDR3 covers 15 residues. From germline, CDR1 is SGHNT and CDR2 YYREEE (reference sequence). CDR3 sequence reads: CASSVRDKKNYGYTF. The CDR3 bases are TGTGCCAGCAGCGTTCGGGACAAGAAAAACTATGGCTACACCTTC.

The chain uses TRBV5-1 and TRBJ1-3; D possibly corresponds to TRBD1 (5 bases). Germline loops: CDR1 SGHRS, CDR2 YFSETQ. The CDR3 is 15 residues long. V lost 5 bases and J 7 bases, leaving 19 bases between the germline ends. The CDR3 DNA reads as TGCGCCAGCAGTCAGTCCCGGCCAGGGACGAACACCATATATTTT. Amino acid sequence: CASSQSRPGTNTIYF.